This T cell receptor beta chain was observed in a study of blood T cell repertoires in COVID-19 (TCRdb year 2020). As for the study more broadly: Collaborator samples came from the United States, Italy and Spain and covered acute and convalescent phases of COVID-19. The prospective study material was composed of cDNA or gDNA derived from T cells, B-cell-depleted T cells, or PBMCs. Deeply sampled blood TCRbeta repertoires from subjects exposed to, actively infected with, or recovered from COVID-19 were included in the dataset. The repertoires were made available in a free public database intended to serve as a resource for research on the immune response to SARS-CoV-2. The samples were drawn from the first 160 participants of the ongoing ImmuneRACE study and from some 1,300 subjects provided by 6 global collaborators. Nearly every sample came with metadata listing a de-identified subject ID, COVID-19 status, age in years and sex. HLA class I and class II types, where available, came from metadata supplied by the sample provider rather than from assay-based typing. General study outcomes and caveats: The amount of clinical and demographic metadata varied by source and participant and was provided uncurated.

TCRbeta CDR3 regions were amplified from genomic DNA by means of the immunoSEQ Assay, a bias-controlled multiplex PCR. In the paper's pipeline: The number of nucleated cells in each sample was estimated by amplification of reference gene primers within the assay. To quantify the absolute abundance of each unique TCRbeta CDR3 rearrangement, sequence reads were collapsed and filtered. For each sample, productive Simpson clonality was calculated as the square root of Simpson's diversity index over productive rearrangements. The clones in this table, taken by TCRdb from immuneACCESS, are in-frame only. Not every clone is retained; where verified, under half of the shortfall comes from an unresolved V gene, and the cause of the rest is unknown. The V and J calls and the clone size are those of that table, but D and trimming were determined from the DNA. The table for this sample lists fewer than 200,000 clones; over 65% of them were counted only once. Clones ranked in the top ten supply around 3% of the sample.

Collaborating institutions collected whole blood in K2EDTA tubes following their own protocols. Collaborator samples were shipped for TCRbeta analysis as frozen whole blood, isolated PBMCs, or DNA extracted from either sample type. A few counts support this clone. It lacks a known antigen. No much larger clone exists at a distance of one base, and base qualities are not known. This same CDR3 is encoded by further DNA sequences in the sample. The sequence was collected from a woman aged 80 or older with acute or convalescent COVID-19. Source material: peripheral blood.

The CDR3 reads as follows: CAWSVRDTQYF. The DNA is TGTGCCTGGAGTGTGCGAGATACGCAGTATTTT. Recombination linked TRBV30 to TRBJ2-3; too little of a D gene remains to name it. Cut back by 0 bases and 5 bases, the V and J ends lie 3 bases apart. As encoded in the germline V gene (reference sequence), CDR1 is GTSNPN while CDR2 is SVGIG. The CDR3, cysteine through phenylalanine, is 11 amino acids long. Only the CDR3 DNA stays, 33 bases, in frame from base 1.